This is a list of T cell receptor beta chains from one sample in a study of cytomegalovirus exposure and HLA in healthy donors. Clones were read by immunoSEQ multiplex PCR, and TCRdb kept only the in-frame ones, dropping some. The sample has about 240,000 clones; 70% to 90% are singletons. The sequencing input was PBMCs. The receptors were gathered from a girl aged 2 to 10 in good health and CMV-seronegative. CDR3s include the opening cysteine and the closing phenylalanine or tryptophan. Fields, in order: clone size, D gene, J gene, V gene, CDR3 protein, CDR3 DNA. D genes are given only for firm matches. A row's size may be missing; if present it is once, few, many or a size class.

>NA|TRBD1|TRBJ2-7|TRBV27
CASSLGTGSYEQYF
TGTGCCAGCAGTTTGGGGACAGGATCCTACGAGCAGTACTTC
>once|NA|TRBJ1-2|TRBV28
CASRRQSGNYGYTF
TGTGCCAGCAGGAGACAGTCTGGGAACTATGGCTACACCTTC
>NA|TRBD2|TRBJ2-3|TRBV4-1
CASSQDQLTSGGDLDTQYF
TGCGCCAGCAGCCAAGATCAACTCACTAGCGGGGGAGACTTGGATACGCAGTATTTT
>NA|TRBD1|TRBJ1-2|TRBV10-3
CAITLTGDVGYTF
TGTGCCATCACCCTGACAGGGGACGTGGGCTACACCTTC
>NA|NA|TRBJ2-7|TRBV2
CASKEGALSSYEQYF
TGTGCCAGTAAGGAAGGGGCCCTTAGCTCCTACGAGCAGTACTTC
>NA|NA|TRBJ1-6|TRBV7-9
CASSLDSGYNSPLHF
TGTGCCAGCAGCTTGGACAGCGGCTATAATTCACCCCTCCACTTT
>NA|TRBD1|TRBJ2-7|TRBV4-1
CASSQVGTGQSEQYF
TGCGCCAGCAGCCAAGTCGGGACAGGGCAATCCGAGCAGTACTTC
>NA|NA|TRBJ1-5|TRBV6-5
CASSPGYNSNQPQHF
TGTGCCAGCAGTCCAGGATATAATAGCAATCAGCCCCAGCATTTT
>NA|NA|TRBJ1-2|TRBV20-1
CSASYRYGYTF
TGCAGTGCTAGTTATCGCTATGGCTACACCTTC
>NA|TRBD2|TRBJ2-1|TRBV4-1
CASGTSANNEQFF
TGCGCCTCCGGGACTAGCGCCAACAATGAGCAGTTCTTC
>NA|TRBD2|TRBJ2-1|TRBV7-2
CASSLDGGTYNEQFF
TGTGCCAGCAGCTTAGACGGGGGGACTTACAATGAGCAGTTCTTC
>NA|NA|TRBJ2-7|TRBV4-1
CASSQGQGGGYYEQYF
TGCGCCAGCAGCCAAGGCCAAGGAGGCGGATACTACGAGCAGTACTTC
>NA|NA|TRBJ2-7|TRBV9
CASSVEVGGPYEQYF
TGTGCCAGCAGCGTAGAGGTGGGGGGTCCCTACGAGCAGTACTTC
>NA|TRBD2|TRBJ2-3|TRBV4-1
CASRVLGLADTDTQYF
TGCGCCAGCAGGGTCCTGGGACTAGCGGACACAGATACGCAGTATTTT
>NA|TRBD2|TRBJ2-1|TRBV7-9
CASSLPGREGNEQFF
TGTGCCAGCAGCCTTCCGGGACGGGAGGGCAATGAGCAGTTCTTC
>NA|TRBD2|TRBJ2-4|TRBV10-2
CASSEYSGRDIQYF
TGCGCCAGCAGTGAGTACTCGGGGAGGGACATTCAGTACTTC
>NA|NA|TRBJ1-2|TRBV6-1
CASESPGSFYGYTF
TGTGCCTCCGAGTCCCCCGGGTCGTTTTATGGCTACACCTTC
>NA|NA|TRBJ2-4|TRBV4-1
CASSQGRALAKNIQYF
TGCGCCAGCAGCCAAGGGCGGGCCCTGGCCAAAAACATTCAGTACTTC
>NA|TRBD2|TRBJ2-7|TRBV10-3
CAISGGTSGYEQYF
TGTGCCATCAGCGGAGGGACTAGCGGTTACGAGCAGTACTTC
>NA|NA|TRBJ1-1|TRBV20-1
CSARAGSEAFF
TGCAGTGCTAGAGCTGGCAGTGAAGCTTTCTTT
>NA|NA|TRBJ2-5|TRBV13
CASSLGAGLETQYF
TGTGCCAGCAGCTTAGGGGCAGGGCTGGAGACCCAGTACTTC
>NA|TRBD1|TRBJ2-5|TRBV27
CASSFQTGEETQYF
TGTGCCAGCAGTTTCCAGACAGGGGAAGAGACCCAGTACTTC
>few|NA|TRBJ1-2|TRBV6-6
CASSYGGFGYTF
TGTGCCAGCAGTTATGGGGGCTTTGGCTACACCTTC
>NA|NA|TRBJ2-3|TRBV10-1
CASSEELLTDTQYF
TGCGCCAGCAGTGAGGAACTTCTCACAGATACGCAGTATTTT
>once|TRBD1|TRBJ1-2|TRBV30
CAWRGTGAYYGYTF
TGTGCCTGGAGGGGGACAGGGGCCTATTATGGCTACACCTTC
>NA|TRBD1|TRBJ2-7|TRBV27
CASSTRTGTSYEQYF
TGTGCCAGCAGTACTCGGACAGGGACGTCCTACGAGCAGTACTTC
>NA|NA|TRBJ1-5|TRBV6-5
CASSYYTPQGTRPQHF
TGTGCCAGCAGTTACTACACCCCTCAGGGTACGAGGCCCCAGCATTTT
>NA|NA|TRBJ2-5|TRBV7-8
CASKKGDSGTQYF
TGTGCCAGCAAAAAAGGGGATTCTGGGACCCAGTACTTC
>few|NA|TRBJ2-7|TRBV7-9
CSSSPTYGSYEQYF
TGTTCCAGCAGCCCAACTTACGGGAGCTACGAGCAGTACTTC
>NA|NA|TRBJ2-7|TRBV15
CATSRRGAGRISYDEQYF
TGTGCCACCAGCAGGCGGGGAGCAGGGAGGATCTCCTACGACGAGCAGTACTTC
>NA|TRBD2|TRBJ2-5|TRBV4-2
CASSRKLAGEGETQYF
TGTGCCAGCAGCCGTAAACTAGCGGGGGAGGGGGAGACCCAGTACTTC
>once|NA|TRBJ2-1|TRBV4-1
CASSHAQEGEQFF
TGCGCCAGCAGCCACGCCCAGGAGGGGGAGCAGTTCTTC
>once|NA|TRBJ1-2|TRBV12-5
CASGLSSHGYTF
TGTGCTAGTGGTTTATCTTCCCATGGCTACACCTTC
>NA|NA|TRBJ1-2|TRBV4-1
CASRSGSSVGGYTF
TGCGCCAGCAGGTCCGGGTCTTCAGTCGGCGGCTACACCTTC
>NA|TRBD1|TRBJ1-5|TRBV29-1
CSVLFQGGGNQPQHF
TGCAGCGTTTTGTTCCAGGGGGGTGGCAATCAGCCCCAGCATTTT
>NA|TRBD1|TRBJ2-1|TRBV7-9
CASSPRDRLNEQFF
TGTGCCAGCAGCCCACGGGACAGGCTAAATGAGCAGTTCTTC
>NA|NA|TRBJ2-7|TRBV2
CASTGVYEQYF
TGTGCCAGCACGGGTGTCTACGAGCAGTACTTC
>NA|TRBD2|TRBJ2-7|TRBV13
CASSLVNAGAYEQYF
TGTGCCAGCAGCTTAGTTAACGCGGGAGCGTACGAGCAGTACTTC
>NA|NA|TRBJ1-1|TRBV7-2
CASSSRGRYTEAFF
TGTGCCAGCAGCTCCAGGGGCAGGTACACTGAAGCTTTCTTT
>NA|TRBD2|TRBJ2-3|TRBV27
CASRERGGRSTDTQYF
TGTGCCAGCAGGGAGCGGGGGGGCCGGAGCACAGATACGCAGTATTTT
>NA|TRBD2|TRBJ2-1|TRBV2
CASRGLAGGPYEQFF
TGTGCCAGCAGAGGACTAGCGGGAGGGCCCTATGAGCAGTTCTTC
>NA|TRBD1|TRBJ2-7|TRBV6-1
CASSPWTGGYYEQYF
TGTGCCAGCAGTCCTTGGACAGGGGGCTATTACGAGCAGTACTTC
>NA|TRBD1|TRBJ1-2|TRBV19
CASRGTGERYGYTF
TGTGCCAGTAGAGGAACAGGGGAGAGGTATGGCTACACCTTC
>NA|TRBD1|TRBJ2-1|TRBV19
CASSIRRGTGLSYNEQFF
TGTGCCAGTAGTATAAGGAGGGGGACAGGGCTTTCCTACAATGAGCAGTTCTTC
>NA|NA|TRBJ2-2|TRBV5-1
CASSLYTGELFF
TGCGCCAGCAGCCTATACACCGGGGAGCTGTTTTTT
>NA|TRBD2|TRBJ2-3|TRBV29-1
CSVDSSGGVTDTQYF
TGCAGCGTTGATTCTAGCGGGGGGGTCACAGATACGCAGTATTTT
>NA|NA|TRBJ1-1|TRBV25-1
CASGPGGTEAFF
TGTGCCAGCGGCCCGGGGGGGACTGAAGCTTTCTTT